Many counts were recorded for the clone carrying this T cell receptor beta chain. The antigen remains unidentified. The data belong to a study of CD8 T cells in ankylosing spondylitis. Study observations and caveats: Previously reported in reactive arthritis synovial fluid and blood were some of the motif variants.

Researchers built TCR beta libraries using quantitative 5'-RACE with molecular barcodes. TCRdb used MiXCR to reprocess the 5' RACE reads, holding one entry per CDR3 protein. This sample carries 240,000 or so distinct CDR3 sequences, around 9.1% of them seen once, and the ten largest clones take 6.5% to 7%. This sequence originates from a male donor with ankylosing spondylitis or in good health (not recorded which). The sample comprised blood, either unsorted or a sorted T cell fraction (not recorded which).

The CDR3 bases are TGCGCCAGCAGCACGGCTAGCGGTACTAGCACAGATACGCAGTATTTT. It specifies CASSTASGTSTDTQYF. The chain is built from TRBV5-1 and TRBJ2-3; 7 bases line up with TRBD2. Germline V CDR1 and CDR2: SGHRS, YFSETQ. The CDR3 loop spans 16 amino acids. J lost 0 bases, V lost 4 bases, and 8 bases had no gene match.